The entry below describes one T cell receptor beta chain. Using immunoSEQ multiplex PCR, the repertoire was profiled, and TCRdb retains in-frame clones only, with some absent. This sample has around 230,000 clones, with about 80% found just once. The CDR3 spans 16 residues. The sample originates from a study of blood T cell repertoires in COVID-19. At the level of the study: PBMCs, B-cell-depleted T cells, or T cells were the source of the cDNA or gDNA that made up the material.

The sequenced sample consisted of peripheral blood. This TCR was sampled from a woman of 80 years or more with acute or convalescent COVID-19. This chain connects TRBV21-1 to TRBJ1-5. TRBV21-1 is marked as a pseudogene. The CDR3 nucleotides read TGTGCCAGCAGCAAAAACGGGGGGGGCGGCAATCAGCCCCAGCATTTT. Residues: CASSKNGGGGNQPQHF.